What follows are 22 T cell receptor beta chains derived from one specimen sequenced in a study of graft-versus-host responses after intestinal transplantation. The method was immunoSEQ multiplex PCR; TCRdb's version includes in-frame clones alone and lacks a portion of them. The sample carries tens of thousands of clones, roughly 96% recorded once. Antigen specificity for these receptors is unknown. Sequencing used unstimulated CD8+ T cells sorted from spleen or lymph node cells, obtained before transplant. These receptors came from a human donor who was the organ donor for an intestinal transplant.

The chain combines TRBV7-2 with TRBJ2-5; 9 nucleotides agree with TRBD2. The CDR3 covers 15 residues. Germline trimming cut 2 bases from V and 2 bases from J; bases unmatched to any gene: 3. Per germline, CDR1 SGHTA and CDR2 FQGNSA. Here the CDR3 reads CASSLTLAGQETQYF. CDR3 DNA sequence: TGTGCCAGCAGCTTAACCCTAGCGGGGCAAGAGACCCAGTACTTC. Complete variable domain (other parts from reference TRBV7-2 and TRBJ2-5): GAGVSQSPSNKVTEKGKDVELRCDPISGHTALYWYRQSLGQGLEFLIYFQGNSAPDKSGLPSDRFSAERTGGSVSTLTIQRTQQEDSAVYLCASSLTLAGQETQYFGPGTRLLVL.

The gene calls are TRBV9 and TRBJ2-3, with D perhaps being TRBD1 or TRBD2 (5 bases each). Germline V gene data show CDR1 as SGDLS and CDR2 as YYNGEE. The CDR3 is 17 amino acids. Deletions cut 7 bases from V and 4 bases from J, with 25 bases between. In DNA form, the CDR3 reads TGTGCCAGCGGAGGCCCCGGGACCCCTCCTTCCCCAGATACGCAGTATTTT. It encodes CASGGPGTPPSPDTQYF.

The rearrangement joins TRBV7-9 to TRBJ1-4; weak D call: TRBD1 (5 bases). Between the trimmed V and J ends, which lost 5 bases and 0 bases, there was a span of 16 bases. CDR3 length: 17 residues. Germline V gene lookup returns CDR1 SEHNR and CDR2 FQNEAQ (reference sequence). CDR3 nucleotides: TGTGCCAGCAGCGCGGGGGTTTATGTTGCAACTAATGAAAAACTGTTTTTT. It specifies CASSAGVYVATNEKLFF.

This clone was counted a single time. The chain recombines TRBV7-7 with TRBJ2-5, with 7 positions matching TRBD2. From germline, CDR1 is SSHAT and CDR2 FNYEAQ (reference sequence). CDR3 size: 15 residues. V lost 5 bases to trimming and J lost 0 bases; unmatched junction nucleotides: 6. Here the CDR3 reads CASSPNLADQETQYF. The DNA of the CDR3 is TGTGCCAGCAGCCCAAACCTAGCGGACCAAGAGACCCAGTACTTC.

This clone was picked up a small number of times. This rearrangement joins TRBV5-1 to TRBJ1-3; TRBD1 agrees at 7 bases. The length of the CDR3 is 15 residues. Germline V gene data show CDR1 as SGHRS and CDR2 as YFSETQ. The V and J ends lost 5 bases and 0 bases, in that order; junction bases with no gene match: 5. The chain's CDR3 is CASRKTGFSGNTIYF. In DNA form, the CDR3 reads TGCGCCAGCAGAAAGACAGGGTTCTCTGGAAACACCATATATTTT.

The chain links TRBV2 to TRBJ2-1; 7 bases are a match to TRBD1. The CDR3 spans 14 residues. Looked up from germline, CDR1 is SNHLY and CDR2 is FYNNEI. The junction had 13 bases not matched to a gene; V was cut back by 10 bases and J by 7 bases. As DNA, the CDR3 is TGTGCCAAGACGCCAGGGGGTAGTACAAATGAGCAGTTCTTC. Protein product: CAKTPGGSTNEQFF.

This chain links TRBV27 with TRBJ2-7; 8 positions agree with TRBD1. The CDR3 runs 14 residues. V trimming: 1 base; J trimming: 2 bases; junction bases outside the gene matches: 1. Germline CDR1 MNHEY, CDR2 SMNVEV (reference sequence). The CDR3 loop reads CASSLFRGPYEQYF. CDR3 DNA sequence: TGTGCCAGCAGTTTATTCAGGGGGCCCTACGAGCAGTACTTC.

This clone was detected only once. The chain links TRBV27 to TRBJ2-3; 7 bases align to TRBD2. The CDR3 spans 17 residues. Germline trimming cut 2 bases from V and 0 bases from J; bases unmatched to any gene: 8. The V gene's germline CDR1 is MNHEY and CDR2 SMNVEV (reference sequence). The CDR3 here is CASSLGGSGASTDTQYF. CDR3 sequence (DNA): TGTGCCAGCAGTTTAGGGGGAAGCGGGGCCAGCACAGATACGCAGTATTTT.

The J gene is TRBJ1-1, the V gene TRBV6-5; D gene uncertain. Per germline, CDR1 MNHEY and CDR2 SVGAGI. The CDR3 length is 15 residues. V was pared by 5 bases and J by 1 base, with 14 bases between. The CDR3 region is CASSTPYEANTEAFF. CDR3 coding DNA: TGTGCCAGCAGTACTCCTTATGAAGCGAACACTGAAGCTTTCTTT.

The rearrangement uses TRBV4-3 and TRBJ2-2; D is ambiguous. This CDR3 contains 13 residues. Between the trimmed V and J ends, which lost 4 bases and 5 bases, there was a span of 8 bases. Germline V gene data show CDR1 as LGHNA and CDR2 as YSLEER. This chain's CDR3 is CASSPRGTGELFF. The CDR3, as DNA: TGCGCCAGCAGCCCCCGCGGTACCGGGGAGCTGTTTTTT.

The V call is TRBV10-1, the J call TRBJ1-4; tentatively, D is TRBD1 (6 bases). The V gene's germline CDR1 is WNHNN and CDR2 SYGVQD (reference sequence). The CDR3 is 15 amino acids. V was trimmed by 3 bases and J by 1 base, leaving 9 bases between them. The CDR3 DNA sequence: TGCGCCAGCAGTGAAGGGACACAAACTAATGAAAAACTGTTTTTT. It codes for CASSEGTQTNEKLFF.

This sequence joins TRBV6-5 and TRBJ2-5; 8 bases are shared with TRBD2. Trimming at V came to 2 bases and at J to 3 bases, leaving 8 bases not matched to a gene. CDR3 size: 16 residues. From germline, CDR1 is MNHEY and CDR2 SVGAGI. CDR3 coding DNA: TGTGCCAGCAGTTACGCGCCAGCGGGGGCCAAAGAGACCCAGTACTTC. The encoded protein is CASSYAPAGAKETQYF.

The chain has TRBV29-1 and TRBJ1-1; D perhaps matches TRBD1 (5 bases). This CDR3 is built from 14 residues. Per germline, CDR1 SQVTM and CDR2 ANQGSEA. The V gene lost 5 bases and the J gene lost 0 bases, with 13 bases spanning the gap. The CDR3 DNA sequence: TGCAGCGTTAGGGGCAGTTACATGAACACTGAAGCTTTCTTT. Translation gives CSVRGSYMNTEAFF. The full variable domain, with the rest looked up from reference TRBV29-1 and TRBJ1-1, is SAVISQKPSRDICQRGTSLTIQCQVDSQVTMMFWYRQQPGQSLTLIATANQGSEATYESGFVIDKFPISRPNLTFSTLTVSNMSPEDSSIYLCSVRGSYMNTEAFFGQGTRLTVV.

The V call is TRBV28, the J call TRBJ1-2; no clear D. CDR1 and CDR2 (germline): MDHEN, SYDVKM. The CDR3 length is 14 residues. Trimming stripped 3 bases from V and 2 bases from J, with 10 bases between. The CDR3 reads CASSFSDPNYGYTF. CDR3 nucleotide sequence: TGTGCCAGCAGTTTCTCCGACCCAAACTATGGCTACACCTTC.

CDR3: CASSQDGLTQYF. As DNA, the CDR3 is TGCGCCAGCAGCCAAGATGGACTGACGCAGTATTTT. This chain uses TRBV4-3 with TRBJ2-3; a weak D match, TRBD2 (5 bases). Germline V gives CDR1 LGHNA, CDR2 YSLEER. V dropped 0 bases and J dropped 9 bases, with 7 bases sitting between them. The CDR3 contains 12 residues.

CDR3 sequence (DNA): TGTGCCAGTAGTATTAGCCTCCCGGGACAGATCATTGAAGAGACCCAGTACTTC. It specifies CASSISLPGQIIEETQYF. V and J are TRBV19 and TRBJ2-5, with 7 bases identical to TRBD1. V shed 3 bases and J 3 bases; nucleotides not matched to a gene: 16. The CDR3 totals 18 residues. Per the germline V gene, CDR1 is LNHDA and CDR2 is SQIVND (reference sequence).

The chain has TRBV27 and TRBJ2-7, with D unresolved. V was shortened by 6 bases and J by 3 bases, with 12 bases between the two germline ends. This CDR3 spans 13 amino acids. CDR1 MNHEY and CDR2 SMNVEV come from the germline V gene (reference sequence). CDR3 protein: CASSYGRNYEQYF. The CDR3 region has the DNA TGTGCCAGCAGCTACGGACGGAACTACGAGCAGTACTTC.

The chain is built from TRBV19 and TRBJ2-3; 7 nucleotides line up with TRBD1. The CDR3 sequence is 14 residues long. With V trimmed by 3 bases and J by 6 bases, 6 bases remained unmatched. Germline V CDR1 and CDR2: LNHDA, SQIVND (reference sequence). DNA for the CDR3: TGTGCCAGTAGTATTAGCGACAGGGAGGATACGCAGTATTTT. Translating it yields CASSISDREDTQYF.

With respect to this clone: An end of the junction differs from the germline gene, which may be a read error. The chain couples TRBV4-3 to TRBJ2-2; 9 bases are shared with TRBD1. This CDR3 has 18 amino acids. The germline CDR1 and CDR2 sequences are LGHNA and YSLEER. The CDR3 bases are TGCGCCAGCAGCGAAGAGTGGCAAGGGACAGGGTCGGCCGGGGAGCTGTTTTTT. Translation: CASSEEWQGTGSAGELFF.

The rearrangement uses TRBV5-5 and TRBJ1-1; 11 bases are shared with TRBD1. With 2 bases clipped from V and 5 bases from J, the junction kept 5 bases outside the gene matches. The CDR3 has 15 residues. CDR1 is SGHKS, CDR2 YYEKEE, per germline (reference sequence). This CDR3 reads CASSLGQGAQTEAFF. CDR3 sequence (DNA): TGTGCCAGCAGCTTAGGACAGGGGGCTCAGACTGAAGCTTTCTTT.

This chain links TRBV9 with TRBJ1-2; no clear D gene. CDR3 length: 16 residues. Germline values: CDR1 SGDLS, CDR2 YYNGEE. Deletions cut 0 bases from V and 8 bases from J, with 20 bases between. In DNA form, the CDR3 reads TGTGCCAGCAGCGTAGATATCGGGGTTTTGGGTGGGGGCTACACCTTC. It yields the protein CASSVDIGVLGGGYTF.

The chain carries TRBV11-2 and TRBJ2-3; TRBD2 matches at 10 bases. Trimming cost V 0 bases and J 2 bases; bases outside gene matches: 11. Germline values: CDR1 SGHAT, CDR2 FQNNGV. This CDR3 region has 19 residues. CDR3 bases: TGTGCCAGCAGCTTAGAAGGAGGACCTAGCGGGGGCCTCACAGATACGCAGTATTTT. It translates to CASSLEGGPSGGLTDTQYF.